The rows below give T cell receptor beta chains drawn from one sample of a study of radiation and T cells in renal cell carcinoma. Repertoires were generated with immunoSEQ multiplex PCR, while TCRdb's copy carries only in-frame clones and drops some. Here the sample spans some 140,000 clones, about 88% being singletons. Specimen: blood, collected from a patient whose treatment included radiotherapy and nephrectomy. Receptors originate from a woman between 50 and 59 years old with renal cell carcinoma. Both conserved end residues are part of each CDR3. D genes are given only for firm matches.

D	J	V	CDR3	DNA
TRBD1	TRBJ1-1	TRBV9	CASSRRQGGGNTEAFF	TGTGCCAGCAGCCGGCGACAGGGAGGGGGGAACACTGAAGCTTTCTTT
-	TRBJ1-1	TRBV19	CASSIVTGLNTEAFF	TGTGCCAGTAGTATAGTAACAGGTTTGAACACTGAAGCTTTCTTT
TRBD1	TRBJ2-7	TRBV2	CASSEEPRGFYEQYF	TGTGCCAGCAGTGAAGAGCCCAGGGGGTTCTACGAGCAGTACTTC
-	TRBJ1-5	TRBV4-1	CASSQLGVSNQPQHF	TGCGCCAGCAGCCAATTGGGGGTCAGCAATCAGCCCCAGCATTTT
TRBD2	TRBJ2-1	TRBV5-1	CASSFMEGGLAGIREYNEQFF	TGCGCCAGCAGCTTTATGGAGGGGGGACTAGCGGGCATCCGAGAATACAATGAGCAGTTCTTC
TRBD1	TRBJ2-7	TRBV6-6	CASSWTGDEQYF	TGTGCCAGCAGCTGGACAGGGGACGAGCAGTACTTC
-	TRBJ1-2	TRBV7-2	CASSHGTPLNYGYTF	TGTGCCAGCAGCCATGGGACACCCCTTAACTATGGCTACACCTTC
-	TRBJ2-7	TRBV19	CASSIEGGYEQYF	TGTGCCAGTAGTATAGAGGGGGGCTACGAGCAGTACTTC
TRBD2	TRBJ2-7	TRBV5-6	CASSPLAGPSYEQYF	TGTGCCAGCAGCCCACTAGCGGGTCCTTCCTACGAGCAGTACTTC
-	TRBJ1-6	TRBV30	CAWSVGGGAGYSPLHF	TGTGCCTGGAGTGTGGGGGGGGGCGCCGGTTATTCACCCCTCCACTTT
TRBD1	TRBJ1-3	TRBV19	CASIHVGQVFSGNTIYF	TGTGCCAGTATCCATGTGGGACAGGTATTCTCTGGAAACACCATATATTTT